This TCR beta chain comes out of a study of CD8+CD57+ T cells in acquired aplastic anemia. Across the whole study: The average for DNA from sorted CD4+ and CD8+ cells was about 3.3 ug.

Study findings and constraints: The number of CD8+ CDR3 sequences shared by patients and controls was roughly 31.

The CDR3 runs 15 residues. The V and J ends lost 2 bases and 6 bases, in that order; junction bases with no gene match: 6. Germline V gene lookup returns CDR1 SGHTA and CDR2 FQGTGA. TCR beta VDJ and CDR3 were profiled, and genomic DNA was the template. TCRdb used MiXCR to reprocess the reads, holding one entry per CDR3 protein. The sample has 95,000 to 150,000 distinct CDR3 sequences, approximately 50% seen once. Comments on this clonotype: Its matching antigen is unknown.

The patients chosen for sequencing had shown expansion of CD8+CD57+ cells (detected by flow cytometry). Sequencing input: sorted CD4+, CD8+, or CD8+CD57+ T cells (not recorded which) from PBMCs. The clonotype comes from a human donor with aplastic anemia. The rearrangement joins TRBV7-3 to TRBJ2-3; 9 nucleotides match TRBD2. The CDR3 here is CASSLLAGGGDTQYF. The CDR3 DNA reads as TGTGCCAGCAGCTTACTGGCGGGAGGGGGGGATACGCAGTATTTT.